Listed here is a single T cell receptor (beta chain). The repertoire was sequenced with immunoSEQ multiplex PCR; TCRdb's copy has only in-frame clones and lacks some. Of 90,000 to 120,000 clones listed, roughly four fifths were seen once; the top ten hold approximately 4%. There are 19 residues in the CDR3. J lost 0 bases, V lost 7 bases, and 14 bases had no gene match. Germline-derived CDR1 and CDR2 are SGHAT and FQNNGV. The data were taken from a study of blood T cell repertoires in COVID-19. This clonotype was sampled from an older woman with acute or convalescent COVID-19. The chain employs TRBV11-2 and TRBJ1-3; 11 bases match TRBD1. The source material was peripheral blood. CDR3 amino acids: CASTVQGGGTGGSGNTIYF. The CDR3 DNA follows: TGTGCCAGCACCGTTCAAGGGGGTGGGACAGGGGGCTCTGGAAACACCATATATTTT. Supplemented by reference TRBV11-2 and TRBJ1-3, the full variable domain reads EAGVAQSPRYKIIEKRQSVAFWCNPISGHATLYWYQQILGQGPKLLIQFQNNGVVDDSQLPKDRFSAERLKGVDSTLKIQPAKLEDSAVYLCASTVQGGGTGGSGNTIYFGEGSWLTVV.